Sequencing of this TCR beta chain was carried out in a study of T-cell memory formation after mild COVID-19 listed by TCRdb under 2021. At the level of the whole study: TCR sequence clusters from the two donors were found to be largely donor specific. In a couple of donors, T-cell clones that expanded and contracted after mild COVID-19 were followed by sequencing TCRalpha and TCRbeta repertoires longitudinally. The cohort comprised two young, previously healthy adult volunteers, one female and one male.

The sample was run on an Illumina NovaSeq 6000. TCRalpha and TCRbeta cDNA libraries were built by 5'RACE with constant-segment primers, adding sample barcodes and unique molecular identifiers. Trizol reagent was used to extract RNA from every sample. Amplification of the libraries took two PCR steps, and the second step added a second sample barcode plus Illumina TruSeq adapters. Sequencing of libraries was performed on an Illumina NovaSeq with 2 x 150 bp paired-end reads. The authors processed their data as follows. The reads were demultiplexed and collapsed into UMI-guided consensus sequences using migec v1.2.7. Using mixcr v2.1.11, the UMI consensuses were aligned to TRA and TRB V and J templates and assembled into clonotypes. A clonotype was counted as expanded or contracted only if both edgeR and NoisET called the change significant, with noise models trained on biological replicates. edgeR calls used a false discovery rate-adjusted p below 0.01 and a log2 fold-change threshold of 1. As an exploratory analysis of dynamics, max-normalized trajectories of the 1000 most abundant clonotypes were examined by PCA with hierarchical clustering. Each responding clone was given a CD4 or CD8 phenotype based on the CD4+ and CD8+ repertoires, which had been sequenced separately. TCRdb passed the public sequencing reads through fastp at Q25 and MiXCR, retaining productive beta sequences. Every CDR3 protein is listed once, alongside the most common genes and DNA of its rows. These V and J calls are TCRdb output, not the study's own analysis. Present in this sample are over 400,000 distinct CDR3 sequences, 23% of which were seen just once. The ten most abundant clones make up around 14% of the sample.

On this clonotype: Its antigen target is currently unknown. Base qualities were left out, and no much larger clone turns up one base away.

What the authors observed across the whole study: Contracting CD4+ clones appeared mostly in the CM and EM memory subsets, whereas CD8+ clones were enriched in EMRA. Whether the second-wave clones peaking on day 37 were SARS-CoV-2 specific was not confirmed. Only a couple of mild cases were covered in the study, and larger cohorts including severe cases with pre-infection samples were considered necessary. Clones contracting from day 15 to 85 had balanced CD4/CD8 phenotypes, while a second wave expanding from day 15 to 37 was biased towards CD4+. The detection of some responding clones in pre-infection memory suggests that pre-existing cross-reactive memory T cells joined the SARS-CoV-2 response.

V is cut by 3 bases and J by 5 bases, and the space between the germline ends is 19 bases. Spanning cysteine to phenylalanine, the CDR3 consists of 17 amino acids. The CDR3 DNA has 51 bases and is translated from base 1. As encoded in the germline V gene, CDR1 is KGHDR while CDR2 is SFDVKD. Ficoll-Paque density gradient centrifugation was the method used to isolate PBMCs. Rearrangement joined TRBV24-1 to TRBJ2-1; tentative D gene TRBD1, with 5 bases matching. The sample taken for sequencing was PBMCs or a T cell subset sorted from them (not recorded which). This sequence originates from an adult woman who had mild COVID-19 (a few samples of this study predate the infection). The sample titles of this study are shuffled in the database, so cell type and time point are left out; the donor was told from shared clones. The CDR3 region reads CATSDPRLEGDHNEQFF. The DNA reads TGTGCCACCAGTGATCCTCGGTTAGAAGGGGATCACAATGAGCAGTTCTTC.